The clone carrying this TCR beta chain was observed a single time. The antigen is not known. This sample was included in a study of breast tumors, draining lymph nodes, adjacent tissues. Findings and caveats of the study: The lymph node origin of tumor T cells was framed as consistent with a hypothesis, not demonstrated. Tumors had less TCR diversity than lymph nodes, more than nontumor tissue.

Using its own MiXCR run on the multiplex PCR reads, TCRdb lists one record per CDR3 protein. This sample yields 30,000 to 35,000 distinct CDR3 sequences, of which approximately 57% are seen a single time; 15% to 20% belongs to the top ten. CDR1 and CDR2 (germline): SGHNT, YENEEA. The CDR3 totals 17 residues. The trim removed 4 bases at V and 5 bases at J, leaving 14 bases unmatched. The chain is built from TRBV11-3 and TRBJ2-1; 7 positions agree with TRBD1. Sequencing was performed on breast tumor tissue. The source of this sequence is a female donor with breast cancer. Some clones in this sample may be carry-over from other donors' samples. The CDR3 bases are TGTGCCAGCAGCTCACGGCAGGGGGAAGGGTTGGACAATGAGCAGTTCTTC. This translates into CASSSRQGEGLDNEQFF.